This is a list of T cell receptor beta chains from one sample in a study of cytomegalovirus exposure and HLA in healthy donors. TCRdb's table, derived via immunoSEQ multiplex PCR, lists solely in-frame clones and lacks some. Reported are 70,000 to 100,000 clones; the ten largest clones contain just over 5.5%. The sample taken for sequencing was PBMCs. These TCRs come from a girl aged 5-17 years in good health and CMV-seropositive. CDR3s include the opening cysteine and the closing phenylalanine or tryptophan. Each record gives: V gene, D gene, J gene, CDR3 protein, CDR3 DNA. The D gene is left open where the match is weak.

V gene: TRBV19; D gene: NA; J gene: TRBJ2-6; CDR3 protein: CASRSGSGANVLTF; CDR3 DNA: TGTGCCAGTAGATCAGGCTCTGGGGCCAACGTCCTGACTTTC
V gene: TRBV4-3; D gene: TRBD1; J gene: TRBJ1-4; CDR3 protein: CASSQEGQGNEKLFF; CDR3 DNA: TGCGCCAGCAGCCAGGAGGGACAGGGTAACGAAAAACTGTTTTTT
V gene: TRBV10-1; D gene: NA; J gene: TRBJ1-3; CDR3 protein: CASSYPQGHTIYF; CDR3 DNA: TGCGCCAGCAGTTACCCACAGGGCCACACCATATATTTT
V gene: TRBV4-3; D gene: NA; J gene: TRBJ2-2; CDR3 protein: CASSQLRTTNTGELFF; CDR3 DNA: TGCGCCAGCAGCCAACTCCGGACAACGAACACCGGGGAGCTGTTTTTT
V gene: TRBV9; D gene: TRBD1; J gene: TRBJ2-5; CDR3 protein: CASSPHDREGETQYF; CDR3 DNA: TGTGCCAGCAGCCCACACGACAGGGAAGGGGAGACCCAGTACTTC
V gene: TRBV4-1; D gene: NA; J gene: TRBJ1-4; CDR3 protein: CASSQGVRDEKLFF; CDR3 DNA: TGCGCCAGCAGCCAAGGGGTCCGGGATGAAAAACTGTTTTTT
V gene: TRBV15; D gene: TRBD1; J gene: TRBJ2-6; CDR3 protein: CATSRVLQGEPSGANVLTF; CDR3 DNA: TGTGCCACCAGCAGAGTGCTTCAGGGGGAGCCCTCTGGGGCCAACGTCCTGACTTTC
V gene: TRBV19; D gene: TRBD1; J gene: TRBJ1-2; CDR3 protein: CASSIAAGGRSGYTF; CDR3 DNA: TGTGCCAGTAGTATAGCGGCAGGGGGCAGAAGTGGCTACACCTTC
V gene: TRBV9; D gene: NA; J gene: TRBJ1-2; CDR3 protein: CASSEGIVVRNGGYTF; CDR3 DNA: TGTGCCAGCAGCGAGGGGATAGTAGTGCGGAATGGGGGCTACACCTTC
V gene: TRBV30; D gene: NA; J gene: TRBJ1-5; CDR3 protein: CAWSPWGGRDQPQHF; CDR3 DNA: TGTGCCTGGTCCCCCTGGGGGGGAAGGGATCAGCCCCAGCATTTT
V gene: TRBV4-1; D gene: TRBD1; J gene: TRBJ2-1; CDR3 protein: CASSQGDRESYNEQFF; CDR3 DNA: TGCGCCAGCAGCCAAGGGGACAGGGAGTCCTACAATGAGCAGTTCTTC
V gene: TRBV12-5; D gene: NA; J gene: TRBJ1-1; CDR3 protein: CASGSRVLQGNTEAFF; CDR3 DNA: TGTGCTAGTGGTTCCCGAGTACTCCAGGGGAACACTGAAGCTTTCTTT
V gene: TRBV30; D gene: NA; J gene: TRBJ1-4; CDR3 protein: CAWSTQGIEKLFF; CDR3 DNA: TGTGCCTGGAGTACGCAGGGCATTGAAAAACTGTTTTTT
V gene: TRBV7-6; D gene: TRBD2; J gene: TRBJ2-1; CDR3 protein: CASSLHGGAAEQFF; CDR3 DNA: TGTGCCAGCAGCCTCCACGGGGGGGCGGCCGAGCAGTTCTTC
V gene: TRBV6-5; D gene: NA; J gene: TRBJ1-2; CDR3 protein: CASSYSLGQGGYTF; CDR3 DNA: TGTGCCAGCAGTTACTCCCTTGGACAAGGGGGCTACACCTTC
V gene: TRBV2; D gene: NA; J gene: TRBJ1-2; CDR3 protein: CASSEQAYGYTF; CDR3 DNA: TGTGCCAGCAGTGAACAGGCTTATGGCTACACCTTC
V gene: TRBV7-2; D gene: NA; J gene: TRBJ2-3; CDR3 protein: CASSLPDYTDTQYF; CDR3 DNA: TGTGCCAGCAGCTTACCGGACTACACAGATACGCAGTATTTT
V gene: TRBV9; D gene: TRBD2; J gene: TRBJ2-2; CDR3 protein: CASSVESGVAGLGELFF; CDR3 DNA: TGTGCCAGCAGCGTAGAGAGTGGGGTAGCGGGGTTAGGGGAGCTGTTTTTT
V gene: TRBV6-1; D gene: NA; J gene: TRBJ1-1; CDR3 protein: CASSEPGRGDTEAFF; CDR3 DNA: TGTGCCAGCAGTGAACCGGGCCGGGGGGACACTGAAGCTTTCTTT
V gene: TRBV28; D gene: TRBD2; J gene: TRBJ2-5; CDR3 protein: CASSLAGESRTQYF; CDR3 DNA: TGTGCCAGCAGTTTGGCGGGGGAGTCTCGCACCCAGTACTTC
V gene: TRBV6-5; D gene: NA; J gene: TRBJ1-1; CDR3 protein: CASSYSRAAEAFF; CDR3 DNA: TGTGCCAGCAGTTACTCGCGAGCCGCCGAAGCTTTCTTT
V gene: TRBV9; D gene: TRBD1; J gene: TRBJ2-3; CDR3 protein: CASSVGGDRGADTQYF; CDR3 DNA: TGTGCCAGCAGCGTAGGTGGGGACAGGGGTGCAGATACGCAGTATTTT
V gene: TRBV14; D gene: NA; J gene: TRBJ1-5; CDR3 protein: CASSQRGPAESNQPQHF; CDR3 DNA: TGTGCCAGCAGCCAAAGAGGGCCTGCAGAAAGCAATCAGCCCCAGCATTTT
V gene: TRBV27; D gene: NA; J gene: TRBJ2-1; CDR3 protein: CASSTSYNEQFF; CDR3 DNA: TGTGCCAGCAGTACTTCCTACAATGAGCAGTTCTTC
V gene: TRBV6-1; D gene: NA; J gene: TRBJ2-7; CDR3 protein: CASMTTRVRTYEQYF; CDR3 DNA: TGTGCCAGCATGACAACGCGGGTACGGACCTACGAGCAGTACTTC
V gene: TRBV7-2; D gene: NA; J gene: TRBJ2-7; CDR3 protein: CASSFFAGAAYEQYF; CDR3 DNA: TGTGCCAGCAGCTTTTTCGCGGGGGCCGCCTACGAGCAGTACTTC
V gene: TRBV30; D gene: NA; J gene: TRBJ1-1; CDR3 protein: CAWSPGHITEAFF; CDR3 DNA: TGTGCCTGGAGTCCAGGACATATCACTGAAGCTTTCTTT
V gene: TRBV6-6; D gene: NA; J gene: TRBJ2-1; CDR3 protein: CASSSGQWEQFF; CDR3 DNA: TGTGCCAGCAGTTCAGGGCAGTGGGAGCAGTTCTTC
V gene: TRBV28; D gene: TRBD1; J gene: TRBJ1-1; CDR3 protein: CASSWDSNTEAFF; CDR3 DNA: TGTGCCAGCAGTTGGGACAGTAACACTGAAGCTTTCTTT
V gene: TRBV28; D gene: NA; J gene: TRBJ1-6; CDR3 protein: CASSLPPGGSPLHF; CDR3 DNA: TGTGCCAGCAGTTTGCCCCCCGGTGGTTCACCCCTCCACTTT
V gene: TRBV11-2; D gene: NA; J gene: TRBJ2-5; CDR3 protein: CASSLRVGGGKETQYF; CDR3 DNA: TGTGCCAGCAGCTTAAGGGTCGGAGGCGGAAAAGAGACCCAGTACTTC
V gene: TRBV2; D gene: NA; J gene: TRBJ2-3; CDR3 protein: CASSEGVGGVADTQYF; CDR3 DNA: TGTGCCAGCAGTGAAGGGGTCGGGGGTGTGGCAGATACGCAGTATTTT
V gene: TRBV29-1; D gene: TRBD1; J gene: TRBJ1-5; CDR3 protein: CSVRDRADQPQHF; CDR3 DNA: TGCAGCGTTCGGGACAGGGCTGATCAGCCCCAGCATTTT